What follows is one T cell receptor (beta chain) and its context. Original methodology: From reference gene primer amplification, estimates of nucleated cell counts were derived. Assay: immunoSEQ multiplex PCR; the TCRdb copy retains only in-frame clones and omits some. D and trimming come from the DNA, and the V and J calls and clone size come from that table. Among about 130,000 clones listed, 80% to 90% were seen once. This specimen comes from a study of blood T cell repertoires in COVID-19. Across the whole study: Both acute and convalescent COVID-19 samples were obtained from the United States, Italy and Spain. Sample material is recorded as cDNA or gDNA derived from T cells, B-cell-depleted T cells, or PBMCs.

Material for sequencing was peripheral blood. The receptor was derived from an older woman with acute or convalescent COVID-19.

CDR3 region: CASSSLLGTYQETQYF. Here the CDR3 DNA reads TGTGCCAGCAGCTCCCTACTAGGCACGTACCAAGAGACCCAGTACTTC. The V call is TRBV11-2, the J call TRBJ2-5, with D maybe TRBD2 (5 bases). This CDR3 spans 16 amino acids. Per germline, CDR1 SGHAT and CDR2 FQNNGV. With 4 bases removed from V and 0 bases from J, the gap between germline ends came to 15 bases.